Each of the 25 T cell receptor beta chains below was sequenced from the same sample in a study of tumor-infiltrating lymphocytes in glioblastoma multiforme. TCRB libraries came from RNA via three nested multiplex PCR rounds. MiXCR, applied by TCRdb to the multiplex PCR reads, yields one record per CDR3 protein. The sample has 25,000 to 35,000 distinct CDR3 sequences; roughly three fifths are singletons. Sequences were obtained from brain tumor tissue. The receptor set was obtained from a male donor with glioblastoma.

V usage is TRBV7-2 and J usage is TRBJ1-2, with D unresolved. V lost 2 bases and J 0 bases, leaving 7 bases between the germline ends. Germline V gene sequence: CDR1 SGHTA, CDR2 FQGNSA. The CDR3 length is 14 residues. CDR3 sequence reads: CASSLNKPNYGYTF. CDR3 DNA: TGTGCCAGCAGCTTAAACAAGCCTAACTATGGCTACACCTTC.

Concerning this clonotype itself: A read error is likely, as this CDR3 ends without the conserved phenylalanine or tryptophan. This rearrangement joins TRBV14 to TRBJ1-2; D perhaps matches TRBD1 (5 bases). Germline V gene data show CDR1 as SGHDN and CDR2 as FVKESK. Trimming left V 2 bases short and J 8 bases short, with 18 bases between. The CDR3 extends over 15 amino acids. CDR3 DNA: TGTGCCAGCAGCCAAATGCCAGGGAAGCCGGGAGGCTACACCCTC. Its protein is CASSQMPGKPGGYTL.

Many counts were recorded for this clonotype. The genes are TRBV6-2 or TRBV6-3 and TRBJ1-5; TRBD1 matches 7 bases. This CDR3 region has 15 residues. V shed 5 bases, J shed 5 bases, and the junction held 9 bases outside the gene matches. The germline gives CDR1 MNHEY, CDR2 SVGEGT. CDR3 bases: TGTGCCAGCAGTCCCCAGGGGGTGCGCGATCAGCCCCAGCATTTT. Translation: CASSPQGVRDQPQHF.

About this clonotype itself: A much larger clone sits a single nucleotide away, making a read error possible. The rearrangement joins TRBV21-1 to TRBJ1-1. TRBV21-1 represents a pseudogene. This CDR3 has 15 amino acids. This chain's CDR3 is CASGKSEGFGTEAFF. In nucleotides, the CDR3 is TGTGCCAGCGGCAAGTCGGAGGGTTTTGGGACTGAAGCTTTCTTT.

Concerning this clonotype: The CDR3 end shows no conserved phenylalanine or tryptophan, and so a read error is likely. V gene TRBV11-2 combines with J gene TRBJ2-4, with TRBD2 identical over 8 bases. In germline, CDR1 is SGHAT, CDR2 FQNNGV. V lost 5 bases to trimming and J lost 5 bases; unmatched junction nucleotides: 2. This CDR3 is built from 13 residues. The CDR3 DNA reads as TGTGCCAGCAGCATGGGACTAGAAAACATTCAGTACTTA. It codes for CASSMGLENIQYL.

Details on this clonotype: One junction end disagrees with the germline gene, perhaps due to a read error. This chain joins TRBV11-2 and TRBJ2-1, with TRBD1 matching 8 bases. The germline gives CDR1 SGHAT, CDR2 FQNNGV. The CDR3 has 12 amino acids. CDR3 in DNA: TGTACCAGCAGCCCAGACAGGGGCGAGCAGTTCTTC. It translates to CTSSPDRGEQFF.

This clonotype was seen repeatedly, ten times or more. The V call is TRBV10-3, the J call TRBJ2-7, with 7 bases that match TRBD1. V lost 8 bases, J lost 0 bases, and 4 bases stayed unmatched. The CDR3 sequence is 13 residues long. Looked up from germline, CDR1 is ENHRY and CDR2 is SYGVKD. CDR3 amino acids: CAIGGQSSYEQYF. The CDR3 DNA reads TGTGCCATCGGGGGACAGTCCTCCTACGAGCAGTACTTC.

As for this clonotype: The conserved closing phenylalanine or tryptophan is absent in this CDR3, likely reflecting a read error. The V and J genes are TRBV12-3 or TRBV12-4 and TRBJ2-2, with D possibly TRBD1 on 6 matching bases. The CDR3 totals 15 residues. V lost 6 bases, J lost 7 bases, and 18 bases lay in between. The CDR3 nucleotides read TGTGCCAGCAGCCAACAGGGTGGCCGTATCGGGGAGCTGTTTCTT. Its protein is CASSQQGGRIGELFL.

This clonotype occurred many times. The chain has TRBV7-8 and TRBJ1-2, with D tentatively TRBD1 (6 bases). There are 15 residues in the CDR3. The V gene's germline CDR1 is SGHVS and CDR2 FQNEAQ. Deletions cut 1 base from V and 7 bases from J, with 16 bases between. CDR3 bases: TGTGCCAGCAGCTTAGGGCCAGGGGCCCTGAGTGGCTACACCTTC. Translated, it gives CASSLGPGALSGYTF.

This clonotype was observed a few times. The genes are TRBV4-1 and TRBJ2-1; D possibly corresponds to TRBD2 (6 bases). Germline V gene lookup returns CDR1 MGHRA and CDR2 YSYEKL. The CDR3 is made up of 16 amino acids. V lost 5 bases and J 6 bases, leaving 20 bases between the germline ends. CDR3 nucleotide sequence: TGCGCCAGCAGCACAGACCGGGACTGGCCGGGCAATGAGCAGTTCTTC. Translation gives CASSTDRDWPGNEQFF.

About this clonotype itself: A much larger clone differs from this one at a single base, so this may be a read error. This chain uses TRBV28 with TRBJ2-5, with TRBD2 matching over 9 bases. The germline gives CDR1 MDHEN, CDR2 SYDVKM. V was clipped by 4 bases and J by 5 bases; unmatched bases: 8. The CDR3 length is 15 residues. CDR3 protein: CASSWASGKQETQYF. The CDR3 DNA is TGTGCCAGCAGTTGGGCTAGCGGGAAACAGGAGACCCAGTACTTC.

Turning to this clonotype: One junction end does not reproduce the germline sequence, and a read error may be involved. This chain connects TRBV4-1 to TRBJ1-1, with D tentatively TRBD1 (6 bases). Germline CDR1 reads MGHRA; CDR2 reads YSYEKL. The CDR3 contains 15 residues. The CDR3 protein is CASSQEGGLTTAAFF. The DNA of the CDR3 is TGCGCCAGCAGCCAAGAAGGGGGGTTGACCACTGCAGCTTTCTTT.

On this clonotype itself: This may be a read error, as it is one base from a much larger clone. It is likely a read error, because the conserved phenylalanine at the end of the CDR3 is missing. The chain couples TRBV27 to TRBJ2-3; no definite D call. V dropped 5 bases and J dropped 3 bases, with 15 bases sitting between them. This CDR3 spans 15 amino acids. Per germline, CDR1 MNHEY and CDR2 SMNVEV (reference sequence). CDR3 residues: CASSPPYGITDTQYS. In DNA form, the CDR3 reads TGTGCCAGCAGTCCCCCATATGGGATAACAGATACGCAGTATTCT.

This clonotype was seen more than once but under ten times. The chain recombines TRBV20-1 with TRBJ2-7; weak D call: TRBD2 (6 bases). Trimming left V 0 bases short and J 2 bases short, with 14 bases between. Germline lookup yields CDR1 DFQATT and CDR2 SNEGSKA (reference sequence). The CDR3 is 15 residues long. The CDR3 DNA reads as TGCAGTGCTAGAGATTCGGGTAGCGGAGCCTACGAGCAGTACTTC. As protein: CSARDSGSGAYEQYF.

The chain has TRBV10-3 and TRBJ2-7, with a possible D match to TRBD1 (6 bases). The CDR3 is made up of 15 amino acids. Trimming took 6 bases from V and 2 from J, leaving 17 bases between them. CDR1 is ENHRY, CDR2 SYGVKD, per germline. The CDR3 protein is CAIRRQAPNPYEQYF. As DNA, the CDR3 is TGTGCCATCAGGCGACAGGCCCCAAACCCCTACGAGCAGTACTTC.

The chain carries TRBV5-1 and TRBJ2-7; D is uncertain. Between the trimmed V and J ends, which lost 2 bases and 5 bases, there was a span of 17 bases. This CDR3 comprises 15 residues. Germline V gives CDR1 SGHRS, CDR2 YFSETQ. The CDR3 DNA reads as TGCGCCAGCAGCTTCAAACCCTGCCCAGCCCACGAGCAGTACTTC. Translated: CASSFKPCPAHEQYF.

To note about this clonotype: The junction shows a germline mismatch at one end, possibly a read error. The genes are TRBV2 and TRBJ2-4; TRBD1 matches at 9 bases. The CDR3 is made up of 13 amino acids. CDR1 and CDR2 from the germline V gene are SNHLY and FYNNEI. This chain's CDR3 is CACSGQGMDIQYF. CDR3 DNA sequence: TGTGCCTGCAGTGGACAGGGGATGGATATTCAGTACTTC.

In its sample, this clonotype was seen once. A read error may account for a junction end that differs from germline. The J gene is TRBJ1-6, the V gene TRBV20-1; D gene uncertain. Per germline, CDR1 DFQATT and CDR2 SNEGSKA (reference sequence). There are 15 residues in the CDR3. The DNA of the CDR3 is TGCAATGCTAGAGGGCGGGGTTCCGTGAATTCACCTCTCCGCTTT. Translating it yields CNARGRGSVNSPLRF.

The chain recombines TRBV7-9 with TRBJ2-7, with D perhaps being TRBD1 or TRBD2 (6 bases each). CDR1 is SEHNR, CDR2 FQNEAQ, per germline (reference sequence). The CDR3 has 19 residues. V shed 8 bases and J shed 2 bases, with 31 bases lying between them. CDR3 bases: TGTGCCAGCGGCCTACTATGGGGGGCCGCGCCGGTTAGGACCTACGAGCAGTACTTC. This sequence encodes CASGLLWGAAPVRTYEQYF.

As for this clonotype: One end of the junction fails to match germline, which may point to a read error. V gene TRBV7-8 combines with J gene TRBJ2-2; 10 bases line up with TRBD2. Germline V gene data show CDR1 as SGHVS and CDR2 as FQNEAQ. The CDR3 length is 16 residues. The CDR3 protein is CASSVRTSGNTGGLFF. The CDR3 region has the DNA TGTGCCAGCAGCGTTAGGACTAGCGGTAACACCGGGGGGCTGTTTTTT.

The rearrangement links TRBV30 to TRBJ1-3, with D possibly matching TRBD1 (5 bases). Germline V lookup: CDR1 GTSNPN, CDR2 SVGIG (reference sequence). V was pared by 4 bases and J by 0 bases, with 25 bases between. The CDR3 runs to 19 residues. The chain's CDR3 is CAWMGTRDGRTHSGNTIYF. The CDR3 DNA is TGTGCCTGGATGGGGACCCGGGACGGACGAACCCACTCTGGAAACACCATATATTTT.

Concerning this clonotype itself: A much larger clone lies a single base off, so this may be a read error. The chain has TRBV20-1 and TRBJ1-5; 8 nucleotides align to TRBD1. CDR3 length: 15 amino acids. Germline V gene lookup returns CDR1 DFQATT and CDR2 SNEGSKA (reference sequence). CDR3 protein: CIADRGANSNQPQHF. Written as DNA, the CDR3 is TGCATTGCTGACAGGGGTGCTAATAGCAATCAGCCCCAGCATTTT.

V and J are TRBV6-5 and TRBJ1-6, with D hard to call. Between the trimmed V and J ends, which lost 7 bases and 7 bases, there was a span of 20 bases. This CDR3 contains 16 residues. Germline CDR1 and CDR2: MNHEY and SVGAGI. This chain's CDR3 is CASTTDGLATNSPLHF. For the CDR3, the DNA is TGTGCCAGCACCACGGACGGACTGGCAACGAATTCACCCCTCCACTTT.

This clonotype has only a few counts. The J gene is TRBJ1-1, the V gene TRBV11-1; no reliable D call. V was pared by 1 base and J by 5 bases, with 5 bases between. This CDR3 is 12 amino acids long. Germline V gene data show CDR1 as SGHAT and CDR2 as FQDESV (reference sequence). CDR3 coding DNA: TGTGCCAGCAGCTTAGTACAGACTGAAGCTTTCTTT. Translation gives CASSLVQTEAFF.

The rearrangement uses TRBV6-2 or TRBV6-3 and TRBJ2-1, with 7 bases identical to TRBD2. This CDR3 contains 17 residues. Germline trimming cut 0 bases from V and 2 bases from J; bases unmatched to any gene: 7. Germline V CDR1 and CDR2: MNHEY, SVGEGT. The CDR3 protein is CASSYSQAGPTYNEQFF. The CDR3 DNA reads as TGTGCCAGCAGTTACTCTCAAGCGGGACCTACCTACAATGAGCAGTTCTTC.